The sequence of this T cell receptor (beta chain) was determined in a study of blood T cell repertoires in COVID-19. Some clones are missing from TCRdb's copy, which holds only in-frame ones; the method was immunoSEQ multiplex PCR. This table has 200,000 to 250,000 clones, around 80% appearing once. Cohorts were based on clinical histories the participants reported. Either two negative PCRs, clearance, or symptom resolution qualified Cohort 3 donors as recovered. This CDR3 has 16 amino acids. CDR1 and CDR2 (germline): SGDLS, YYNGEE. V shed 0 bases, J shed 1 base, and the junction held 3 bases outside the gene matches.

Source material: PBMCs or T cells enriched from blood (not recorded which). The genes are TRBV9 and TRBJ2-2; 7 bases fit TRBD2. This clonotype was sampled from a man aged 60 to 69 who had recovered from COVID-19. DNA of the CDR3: TGTGCCAGCAGCGTAGGCCTAGCGGAGAACACCGGGGAGCTGTTTTTT. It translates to CASSVGLAENTGELFF.